One sample yielded the 11 T cell receptor beta chains listed below, sequenced in a study of cytomegalovirus exposure and HLA in healthy donors. PCR used 60 Vbeta primers and 13 Jbeta primers. Some clones are missing from TCRdb's copy, which holds only in-frame ones; the method was immunoSEQ multiplex PCR. The sample lists 160,000 or so clones; approximately 80% were seen once. The material sequenced was PBMCs. The receptors derive from a man younger than 45 in good health and CMV-seronegative.

The rearrangement joins TRBV30 to TRBJ1-5, with D unresolved. This CDR3 region has 13 residues. Germline V gives CDR1 GTSNPN, CDR2 SVGIG (reference sequence). V was shortened by 0 bases and J by 4 bases, with 7 bases between the two germline ends. CDR3 region: CAWSVSQNQPQHF. The CDR3 DNA reads as TGTGCCTGGAGTGTTTCTCAGAATCAGCCCCAGCATTTT. The full variable domain, with the rest looked up from reference TRBV30 and TRBJ1-5, is SQTIHQWPATLVQPVGSPLSLECTVEGTSNPNLYWYRQAAGRGLQLLFYSVGIGQISSEVPQNLSASRPQDRQFILSSKKLLLSDSGFYLCAWSVSQNQPQHFGDGTRLSIL.

The chain employs TRBV6-5 and TRBJ2-1; D is perhaps TRBD2 (5 bases). CDR3 length equals 13 residues. Germline values: CDR1 MNHEY, CDR2 SVGAGI. V lost 4 bases and J 1 base, leaving 5 bases between the germline ends. This CDR3 reads CASSSGSYNEQFF. The CDR3 nucleotides read TGTGCCAGCAGTTCGGGGTCCTACAATGAGCAGTTCTTC.

J is TRBJ1-1 and V is TRBV27; the D is unclear. The CDR3 totals 13 residues. Germline CDR1 is MNHEY and CDR2 is SMNVEV (reference sequence). Trimming stripped 2 bases from V and 9 bases from J, with 13 bases between. CDR3 amino acids: CASSLAPQQQAFF. The CDR3 DNA is TGTGCCAGCAGTTTAGCCCCCCAACAGCAAGCTTTCTTT.

The chain combines TRBV7-9 with TRBJ1-5; weak D call: TRBD1 (5 bases). Germline assignment: CDR1 SEHNR and CDR2 FQNEAQ (reference sequence). This CDR3 comprises 14 residues. Trimming left V 5 bases short and J 3 bases short, with 11 bases between. DNA of the CDR3: TGTGCCAGCAGCCCGGGGGGTTTCAATCAGCCCCAGCATTTT. It specifies CASSPGGFNQPQHF.

The J gene is TRBJ1-1, the V gene TRBV18; possible D gene TRBD1, 6 bases. This CDR3 has 16 amino acids. Germline V lookup: CDR1 KGHSH, CDR2 LQKENI. The V end was cut by 0 bases, the J end by 0 bases, with 11 bases between. CDR3 DNA sequence: TGTGCCAGCTCACCACCGGGGGCTCGGTTGAACACTGAAGCTTTCTTT. This gives the protein CASSPPGARLNTEAFF.

The chain joins TRBV5-4 to TRBJ1-2; D unclear. Germline V lookup: CDR1 SGHNT, CDR2 YYREEE (reference sequence). Trimming stripped 1 base from V and 8 bases from J, with 12 bases between. The CDR3 is 13 residues long. The CDR3 nucleotides are TGTGCCAGCAGCTTGCCCCGGAGGGAGGGCTACACCTTC. Its protein is CASSLPRREGYTF.

For the CDR3, the DNA is TGTGCCATCAGTGAGCTAGGGGGGGACACTGAAGCTTTCTTT. Protein sequence: CAISELGGDTEAFF. The chain is built from TRBV10-3 and TRBJ1-1, with TRBD1 as a possible D gene (6 bases). Between the trimmed V and J ends, which lost 2 bases and 3 bases, there was a span of 10 bases. Germline V CDR1 and CDR2: ENHRY, SYGVKD. CDR3 length: 14 residues.

V is TRBV19 and J is TRBJ2-1; 7 bases line up with TRBD1. Germline-derived CDR1 and CDR2 are LNHDA and SQIVND (reference sequence). V lost 5 bases to trimming and J lost 8 bases; unmatched junction nucleotides: 18. The CDR3 runs to 17 residues. The CDR3 DNA follows: TGTGCCAGTAGTGCTCGGACAGGATCTCCCCCCAGGGATGAGCAGTTCTTC. It is translated as CASSARTGSPPRDEQFF.

This chain links TRBV29-1 with TRBJ1-1; tentative D call: TRBD1 (6 bases). Germline V lookup: CDR1 SQVTM, CDR2 ANQGSEA. Trimming cost V 6 bases and J 1 base, with 12 bases left between them. The CDR3 sequence is 13 residues long. CDR3 loop: CSVSRTENTEAFF. DNA for the CDR3: TGCAGCGTCAGCAGGACAGAGAACACTGAAGCTTTCTTT.

V is TRBV27 and J is TRBJ2-7, with D perhaps TRBD2 (5 bases). Germline V gene data show CDR1 as MNHEY and CDR2 as SMNVEV (reference sequence). V shed 3 bases and J shed 6 bases, with 12 bases lying between them. The CDR3 consists of 13 residues. The CDR3 sequence is CASSLGSSAEQYF. The DNA of the CDR3 is TGTGCCAGCAGTTTGGGGAGTTCGGCCGAGCAGTACTTC.

The chain combines TRBV5-5 with TRBJ1-6; no definite D call. In germline, CDR1 is SGHKS, CDR2 YYEKEE (reference sequence). This CDR3 has 14 residues. The V end was cut by 2 bases, the J end by 5 bases, with 8 bases between. For the CDR3, the DNA is TGTGCCAGCAGCTTTTTCAGCGATAATTCACCCCTCCACTTT. This encodes CASSFFSDNSPLHF.